A selection of T cell receptor beta chains follows, all from one sample in a study of shared clonotypes between healthy human individuals. Data came from immunoSEQ multiplex PCR; TCRdb stores just in-frame clones and leaves some out. Of around 650,000 clones listed, 95% to 96% are singletons. Sequences were obtained from naive CD8+ T cells sorted from blood. The receptor source for this set is a woman between 25 and 40 years old in good health. Each CDR3 is given without its conserved first and last residue. Each record gives: D gene, V gene, CDR3 protein. The D gene is left open where the match is weak.

- | TRBV27 | ASSLSIQKPYNEQY
TRBD1 | TRBV2 | ASSPPTGSNQPQH
TRBD2 | TRBV29-1 | SVEPGSYSGTSSFNEQF
- | TRBV7-9 | ASSWSPEQF
- | TRBV7-9 | ASSLVQGGSTEAF
- | TRBV6-1 | ASSEGGRGRNQPQH
- | TRBV4-2 | ASSQPGEKSYEQY
- | TRBV9 | ASSADGGTDTQY
- | TRBV19 | ASSIGMGGGLQNEQF
- | TRBV4-1 | ASSHPGLLGETQY
- | TRBV18 | ASSPSEAGKVYEQY
TRBD2 | TRBV9 | ASSDASGGPGSYEQY
- | TRBV9 | ASSVASGTDTQY
TRBD2 | TRBV11-2 | ASSFSGSTDTQY
- | TRBV9 | ASSVTLGSYNEQF
- | TRBV9 | ASSVVSTGELF
- | TRBV9 | ASSVAEEVETQY
TRBD1 | TRBV6-1 | ASSEGQGAYEQY
TRBD1 | TRBV25-1 | ASKTGYNEQF
TRBD2 | TRBV7-9 | ASSPAGTSGSSNTGELF
TRBD2 | TRBV7-9 | ASSLPSGSLVEQF
- | TRBV28 | ASRPGGQPQH
TRBD2 | TRBV5-1 | ASSLAIGLAGYEQY
- | TRBV29-1 | SGVRNEQF
TRBD2 | TRBV14 | ASSQRLAAYEQY
TRBD1 | TRBV7-9 | ASSTTKGQVHYGYT
- | TRBV27 | ASSSQGPTYEQY
TRBD2 | TRBV11-2 | ASSLPRGVGSSYEQY
- | TRBV2 | ASGQRISDEQY
TRBD1 | TRBV18 | ASSTNRGQGTEAF
- | TRBV4-1 | ASSHRRGNTEAF
TRBD1 | TRBV5-5 | ASSPPDRVDEAF
- | TRBV4-1 | ASSQDGGKTYEQY
- | TRBV10-3 | AISEGQGATEAF
- | TRBV7-9 | ASLGDTQY
- | TRBV19 | ASSIDAEGGENNEQF
- | TRBV7-9 | ASSPGTLVRELF
TRBD1 | TRBV7-9 | ATRTGAEQY
- | TRBV30 | AWSLVGNTEAF
- | TRBV30 | AWSLQDYEQY
- | TRBV28 | ASSIKSGHLFSGANVLT
TRBD1 | TRBV6-5 | ASTDHRGAEKLF